The next 10 T cell receptor beta chains were all read from a single sample in a study of response to subunit inactivated influenza vaccine. MiXCR, applied by TCRdb to the RT-PCR reads, yields one record per CDR3 protein. This table holds hundreds of thousands of distinct CDR3 sequences, around 20% found once. The specimen was PBMCs from blood, collected 5 days after vaccination. These receptors all come from a middle-aged man who received an inactivated influenza vaccine.

The V gene is TRBV4-3, the J gene TRBJ2-1, with D possibly TRBD1 on 6 matching bases. Germline V gives CDR1 LGHNA, CDR2 YSLEER. The CDR3 has 18 residues. Trimming left V 0 bases short and J 2 bases short, with 17 bases between. The CDR3 nucleotides are TGCGCCAGCAGCCAAGAGGCGTTAAGACAGGTCCCCTACAATGAGCAGTTCTTC. It is translated as CASSQEALRQVPYNEQFF.

A few counts support this clonotype. The chain employs TRBV9 and TRBJ2-1; 9 bases align to TRBD1. Trimming took 2 bases from V and 7 from J; bases not matched to a gene: 1. This CDR3 has 13 amino acids. Germline assignment: CDR1 SGDLS and CDR2 YYNGEE. CDR3 in amino acids: CASSVDRGNEQFF. The DNA for the CDR3 is TGTGCCAGCAGCGTGGACAGGGGAAATGAGCAGTTCTTC. Full variable domain (rest looked up from reference TRBV9 and TRBJ2-1): DSGVTQTPKHLITATGQRVTLRCSPRSGDLSVYWYQQSLDQGLQFLIQYYNGEERAKGNILERFSAQQFPDLHSELNLSSLELGDSALYFCASSVDRGNEQFFGPGTRLTVL.

This chain connects TRBV9 to TRBJ2-7, with D perhaps given as TRBD1 or TRBD2 (7 bases each). The CDR3 length is 15 residues. V lost 4 bases to trimming and J lost 7 bases, with 21 bases between them. Germline V lookup: CDR1 SGDLS, CDR2 YYNGEE. The CDR3 spells CASSLEGQGGVEQYF. CDR3 nucleotide sequence: TGTGCCAGCAGCCTCGAGGGGCAGGGGGGGGTTGAGCAGTACTTC.

This clonotype was observed many times. This chain connects TRBV24-1 to TRBJ2-1, with TRBD1 matching 10 bases. With 4 bases clipped from V and 5 bases from J, the junction kept 7 bases outside the gene matches. The CDR3 contains 16 residues. Germline-derived CDR1 and CDR2 are KGHDR and SFDVKD. The CDR3 region has the DNA TGTGCCACCAGTGAGGACAGGGGGAATACCCACAATGAGCAGTTCTTC. Translating gives CATSEDRGNTHNEQFF.

The chain is built from TRBV7-9 and TRBJ2-1; a weak D match, TRBD2 (5 bases). Germline CDR1 SEHNR, CDR2 FQNEAQ (reference sequence). V was cut by 6 bases and J by 4 bases, with 16 bases left in between. The CDR3 length is 15 residues. The CDR3 is CASSSVAGLYNEQFF. The CDR3 DNA reads TGTGCCAGCAGTTCGGTGGCGGGCCTATACAATGAGCAGTTCTTC.

This clonotype was counted between two and nine times. The rearrangement links TRBV3-1 to TRBJ2-7; TRBD2 agrees at 8 bases. Germline V gene lookup returns CDR1 LGHDT and CDR2 YNNKEL (reference sequence). The ends lost 8 bases at V and 2 bases at J; junction bases unmatched: 8. The CDR3 is made up of 14 amino acids. The CDR3 DNA is TGTGCCAGCGGAAGGGCGGGGGGAACCTACGAGCAGTACTTC. Translated, it gives CASGRAGGTYEQYF.

This clonotype was seen more than once but under ten times. The gene calls are TRBV20-1 and TRBJ2-3, with 9 positions matching TRBD2. With 0 bases clipped from V and 4 bases from J, the junction kept 5 bases outside the gene matches. Germline V CDR1 and CDR2: DFQATT, SNEGSKA (reference sequence). The CDR3 spans 15 residues. CDR3 sequence reads: CSARDLAGDADTQYF. CDR3 coding DNA: TGCAGTGCTAGAGATTTAGCGGGAGACGCAGATACGCAGTATTTT.

V and J are TRBV3-1 and TRBJ2-7; D perhaps matches TRBD2 (5 bases). V lost 0 bases, J lost 6 bases, and 12 bases lay in between. This CDR3 is built from 14 residues. The germline CDR1 and CDR2 sequences are LGHDT and YNNKEL (reference sequence). The CDR3 coding sequence is TGTGCCAGCAGCCAAGACACTAGGCGCGGCGAGCAGTACTTC. It translates to CASSQDTRRGEQYF.

The chain employs TRBV6-1 and TRBJ2-7, with 9 bases that match TRBD1. Per germline, CDR1 MNHNS and CDR2 SASEGT. The CDR3 covers 15 residues. The V and J ends lost 6 bases and 0 bases, in that order; junction bases with no gene match: 6. In DNA, the CDR3 is TGTGCCAGCAGAAGGGACAGGGACGTCTCCTACGAGCAGTACTTC. Amino acids: CASRRDRDVSYEQYF.

This clonotype was picked up a small number of times. This chain uses TRBV5-1 with TRBJ1-1; D uncertain. CDR3 size: 15 residues. In germline, CDR1 is SGHRS, CDR2 YFSETQ. The V gene lost 0 bases and the J gene lost 5 bases, with 14 bases spanning the gap. CDR3 protein: CASSLVGGSITEAFF. DNA for the CDR3: TGCGCCAGCAGCTTGGTAGGTGGCAGTATAACTGAAGCTTTCTTT.